This TCR beta chain was identified in a study of T cells in Graves' hyperthyroidism and ophthalmopathy. Study results and caveats: Ophthalmopathy stood apart from stable hyperthyroidism in a 13 V-J model. In blood, most of the thyroid clonotypes expanded above 0.001 were also present.

The V and J ends lost 1 base and 1 base, in that order; junction bases with no gene match: 6. CDR3 size: 16 residues. Germline CDR1 and CDR2: LGHDT and YNNKEL (reference sequence). It was RNA transcripts that yielded the amplified TCR beta CDR3 regions. The primer set for the first-round RT-PCR of the TCR CDR3 was HTBI. MiXCR, run by TCRdb on the multiplex PCR reads, gives a single entry per CDR3 protein. The repertoire includes 300,000 to 450,000 distinct CDR3 sequences, around a sixth of them detected once, and 40% sits in the top ten. With duration under 3 months, ophthalmopathy was active: Clinical Activity Score at least 3, NOSPECS at least 4. Every diagnosis used clinical symptoms, serum thyroxine and TRAb, thyroid ultrasound and orbital computed tomography. This clonotype was picked up many times. Its matching antigen is unknown.

This TCR came from a man in his late teens or twenties with Graves' ophthalmopathy. V gene TRBV3-1 combines with J gene TRBJ1-1; 7 bases agree with TRBD1. Source material: blood. CDR3 DNA: TGTGCCAGCAGCCAAGGGGACAGCCTGACGAACACTGAAGCTTTCTTT. Its protein product is CASSQGDSLTNTEAFF.